This T cell receptor (beta chain) comes out of a study of immune evolution from preneoplasia to lung adenocarcinoma. Profiled with immunoSEQ multiplex PCR; TCRdb holds only in-frame clones, not every one. The data show thousands of clones, 83% seen once. The CDR3 spans 13 residues. With V trimmed by 5 bases and J by 2 bases, 3 bases remained unmatched. Germline V gene sequence: CDR1 SGHVS, CDR2 FQNEAQ. The TCR sequence derives from a person aged 70 to 80 with lung adenocarcinoma. Sequenced: FFPE adjacent normal lung tissue. V gene TRBV7-8 combines with J gene TRBJ2-7; 7 bases are shared with TRBD1. The CDR3 spells CASSPGGPYEQYF. DNA of the CDR3: TGTGCCAGCAGCCCAGGGGGACCCTACGAGCAGTACTTC. Based on the CDR3 plus reference TRBV7-8 and TRBJ2-7, the full variable domain is GAGVSQSPRYKVAKRGQDVALRCDPISGHVSLFWYQQALGQGPEFLTYFQNEAQLDKSGLPSDRFFAERPEGSVSTLKIQRTQQEDSAVYLCASSPGGPYEQYFGPGTRLTVT.